The rows below give T cell receptor beta chains drawn from one sample of a study of blood T cell repertoires in COVID-19. Sequencing used immunoSEQ multiplex PCR; TCRdb keeps in-frame clones, though not all of them. Here the sample spans 200,000 to 250,000 clones, roughly 84% being singletons. Sequencing was performed on PBMCs or T cells enriched from blood (not recorded which). Receptor source: a woman in her 40s who had recovered from COVID-19. Each CDR3 is given with its conserved first and last residue. The order of the fields is clone size, V gene, D gene, J gene, CDR3 length, CDR3 DNA, CDR3 protein. The D gene is left open where the match is weak. Clone sizes are given selectively: once, few, many, or a class where the clone is expanded.

clone size: large
V gene: TRBV28
D gene: -
J gene: TRBJ2-3
CDR3 length: 18
CDR3 DNA: TGTGCCAGCAGTTTAATCCCCCAGGGGGGAGGCCGCACAGATACGCAGTATTTT
CDR3 protein: CASSLIPQGGGRTDTQYF

clone size: few
V gene: TRBV19
D gene: TRBD1
J gene: TRBJ1-1
CDR3 length: 14
CDR3 DNA: TGTGCCAGTATCCTTCGGACAGGGGGTACTGAAGCTTTCTTT
CDR3 protein: CASILRTGGTEAFF

clone size: -
V gene: TRBV7-9
D gene: -
J gene: TRBJ1-6
CDR3 length: 13
CDR3 DNA: TGTGCCAGCAGCTTAACTGAGAATTCACCCCTCCACTTT
CDR3 protein: CASSLTENSPLHF

clone size: -
V gene: TRBV5-3
D gene: TRBD1
J gene: TRBJ2-1
CDR3 length: 18
CDR3 DNA: TGTGCCAGAAAGGGGGCAGCCTCTCCCCCGAGCTCCTACAATGAGCAGTTCTTC
CDR3 protein: CARKGAASPPSSYNEQFF

clone size: -
V gene: TRBV6-1
D gene: TRBD2
J gene: TRBJ2-3
CDR3 length: 16
CDR3 DNA: TGTGCCAGCAGTGATCCGAGACTAGCGGGAAAAGATACGCAGTATTTT
CDR3 protein: CASSDPRLAGKDTQYF

clone size: -
V gene: TRBV11-1
D gene: TRBD1
J gene: TRBJ2-5
CDR3 length: 15
CDR3 DNA: TGTGCCAGCAGCTTAGACAGGGGCCGAATGGAGACCCAGTACTTC
CDR3 protein: CASSLDRGRMETQYF

clone size: -
V gene: TRBV12-3/TRBV12-4
D gene: TRBD1
J gene: TRBJ1-6
CDR3 length: 13
CDR3 DNA: TGTGCCAGCAGCACAGGGGGCGATTCACCCCTCCACTTT
CDR3 protein: CASSTGGDSPLHF

clone size: -
V gene: TRBV5-1
D gene: TRBD2
J gene: TRBJ2-1
CDR3 length: 15
CDR3 DNA: TGCGCCAGCAGCCAGAGCGGGAGGGACTACAATGAGCAGTTCTTC
CDR3 protein: CASSQSGRDYNEQFF

clone size: -
V gene: TRBV5-3
D gene: -
J gene: TRBJ2-5
CDR3 length: 13
CDR3 DNA: TGTGCCAGAAGACCGACCGGGTCTGAGACCCAGTACTTC
CDR3 protein: CARRPTGSETQYF

clone size: once
V gene: TRBV5-6
D gene: TRBD1
J gene: TRBJ1-2
CDR3 length: 16
CDR3 DNA: TGTGCCAGCAGCATAAGGCCGAGACAGGGGAACTATGGCTACACCTTC
CDR3 protein: CASSIRPRQGNYGYTF

clone size: -
V gene: TRBV7-9
D gene: -
J gene: TRBJ2-5
CDR3 length: 13
CDR3 DNA: TGTGCCAGCAGCTTAGGAGGGCAAGAGACCCAGTACTTC
CDR3 protein: CASSLGGQETQYF

clone size: -
V gene: TRBV19
D gene: -
J gene: TRBJ2-2
CDR3 length: 13
CDR3 DNA: TGTGCCAGTAGGCCAGGGTTGTACGGGGAGCTGTTTTTT
CDR3 protein: CASRPGLYGELFF

clone size: once
V gene: TRBV9
D gene: -
J gene: TRBJ1-3
CDR3 length: 17
CDR3 DNA: TGTGCCAGCAGCGTAGCTGGGGACTCCAGGATTGGAAACACCATATATTTT
CDR3 protein: CASSVAGDSRIGNTIYF

clone size: -
V gene: TRBV5-5
D gene: -
J gene: TRBJ1-1
CDR3 length: 14
CDR3 DNA: TGTGCCAGCAGCTTCTTTACCCAGGGGACTGAAGCTTTCTTT
CDR3 protein: CASSFFTQGTEAFF

clone size: -
V gene: TRBV7-2
D gene: -
J gene: TRBJ1-1
CDR3 length: 15
CDR3 DNA: TGTGCCAGCAGCATGGGACTTAACATGAACACTGAAGCTTTCTTT
CDR3 protein: CASSMGLNMNTEAFF

clone size: -
V gene: TRBV4-1
D gene: TRBD1
J gene: TRBJ1-5
CDR3 length: 14
CDR3 DNA: TGCGCCAGCAGCCCAAGGACAGGAGGGCAGCCCCAGCATTTT
CDR3 protein: CASSPRTGGQPQHF

clone size: once
V gene: TRBV24-1
D gene: TRBD1
J gene: TRBJ2-1
CDR3 length: 13
CDR3 DNA: TGTGCCACCAGTGGATCAGGGGGCAATGAGCAGTTCTTC
CDR3 protein: CATSGSGGNEQFF

clone size: -
V gene: TRBV3-1/TRBV3-2
D gene: -
J gene: TRBJ2-2
CDR3 length: 16
CDR3 DNA: TGTGCCAGCAGCCAAGGGACCACAGGCGGCACCGGGGAGCTGTTTTTT
CDR3 protein: CASSQGTTGGTGELFF

clone size: -
V gene: TRBV7-2
D gene: TRBD1
J gene: TRBJ2-1
CDR3 length: 14
CDR3 DNA: TGTGCCAGCAGGCCGGGACAGGGGTTCAATGAGCAGTTCTTC
CDR3 protein: CASRPGQGFNEQFF

clone size: -
V gene: TRBV18
D gene: -
J gene: TRBJ2-2
CDR3 length: 13
CDR3 DNA: TGTGCCAGCTCACCCGCGTTCGGCGGGGAGCTGTTTTTT
CDR3 protein: CASSPAFGGELFF

clone size: once
V gene: TRBV19
D gene: TRBD2
J gene: TRBJ2-7
CDR3 length: 14
CDR3 DNA: TGTGCCAGCAGTAGCGGGAGAGGGTCCTACGAGCAGTACTTC
CDR3 protein: CASSSGRGSYEQYF

clone size: -
V gene: TRBV30
D gene: -
J gene: TRBJ1-6
CDR3 length: 16
CDR3 DNA: TGTGCCTGGAGTCTTTGGGCCCCTGGATTGAGGGCACCCCTCCACTTT
CDR3 protein: CAWSLWAPGLRAPLHF

clone size: -
V gene: TRBV14
D gene: -
J gene: TRBJ2-2
CDR3 length: 13
CDR3 DNA: TGTGCCAGCGCCACAAAGAACACCGGGGAGCTGTTTTTT
CDR3 protein: CASATKNTGELFF

clone size: -
V gene: TRBV7-3
D gene: TRBD2
J gene: TRBJ2-1
CDR3 length: 17
CDR3 DNA: TGTGCCAGCAGCTATCAAGCGGGATCCCTACTAGGCAATGAGCAGTTCTTC
CDR3 protein: CASSYQAGSLLGNEQFF

clone size: -
V gene: TRBV27
D gene: -
J gene: TRBJ1-1
CDR3 length: 14
CDR3 DNA: TGTGCCAGCAGTTGGGACAACATGAACACTGAAGCTTTCTTT
CDR3 protein: CASSWDNMNTEAFF

clone size: -
V gene: TRBV14
D gene: TRBD2
J gene: TRBJ2-1
CDR3 length: 16
CDR3 DNA: TGTGCCAGCAGCCAGGATGGCGGGAGTATCTACAATGAGCAGTTCTTC
CDR3 protein: CASSQDGGSIYNEQFF

clone size: -
V gene: TRBV14
D gene: -
J gene: TRBJ1-3
CDR3 length: 14
CDR3 DNA: TGTGCCAGCAGCCAAGATCTCCGCCGGGGCACCATATATTTT
CDR3 protein: CASSQDLRRGTIYF

clone size: few
V gene: TRBV30
D gene: TRBD2
J gene: TRBJ2-3
CDR3 length: 17
CDR3 DNA: TGTGCCTGGAGTCTGGGGACTAGCGGGAGTCTTACAGATACGCAGTATTTT
CDR3 protein: CAWSLGTSGSLTDTQYF

clone size: -
V gene: TRBV19
D gene: -
J gene: TRBJ1-1
CDR3 length: 13
CDR3 DNA: TGTGCCAGTAGTAAACGGGAGAACACTGAAGCTTTCTTT
CDR3 protein: CASSKRENTEAFF

clone size: -
V gene: TRBV5-4
D gene: TRBD2
J gene: TRBJ2-2
CDR3 length: 16
CDR3 DNA: TGTGCCAGCAGCTGGAGACTAGCGGGAGCGGACGGGGAGCTGTTTTTT
CDR3 protein: CASSWRLAGADGELFF

clone size: -
V gene: TRBV19
D gene: -
J gene: TRBJ1-4
CDR3 length: 12
CDR3 DNA: TGTGCCAGTTCTATTCGTAGTGAAAAACTGTTTTTT
CDR3 protein: CASSIRSEKLFF

clone size: -
V gene: TRBV4-3
D gene: -
J gene: TRBJ1-1
CDR3 length: 17
CDR3 DNA: TGCGCCAGCAGCCAAGATCGGGGTGGGAGAGGGTACACTGAAGCTTTCTTT
CDR3 protein: CASSQDRGGRGYTEAFF

clone size: once
V gene: TRBV4-1
D gene: -
J gene: TRBJ2-2
CDR3 length: 16
CDR3 DNA: TGCGCCAGCAGCCAAGATTCCGGGACTTACACCGGGGAGCTGTTTTTT
CDR3 protein: CASSQDSGTYTGELFF

clone size: -
V gene: TRBV5-1
D gene: TRBD1
J gene: TRBJ2-7
CDR3 length: 14
CDR3 DNA: TGCGCCAGCAGCTCAACAGGGGGCGGTTACGAGCAGTACTTC
CDR3 protein: CASSSTGGGYEQYF

clone size: -
V gene: TRBV6-2/TRBV6-3
D gene: -
J gene: TRBJ2-2
CDR3 length: 13
CDR3 DNA: TGTGCCAGCAGTGCCACAGTCCTCGGGGAGCTGTTTTTT
CDR3 protein: CASSATVLGELFF

clone size: -
V gene: TRBV27
D gene: TRBD1
J gene: TRBJ1-1
CDR3 length: 13
CDR3 DNA: TGTGCCAGCAGTTTAGGACAGGACACTGAAGCTTTCTTT
CDR3 protein: CASSLGQDTEAFF

clone size: many
V gene: TRBV4-2
D gene: TRBD1
J gene: TRBJ1-2
CDR3 length: 15
CDR3 DNA: TGTGCCAGCAGCCAAGACCGGACAGGGGGCTATGGCTACACCTTC
CDR3 protein: CASSQDRTGGYGYTF

clone size: few
V gene: TRBV5-4
D gene: TRBD2
J gene: TRBJ2-2
CDR3 length: 16
CDR3 DNA: TGTGCCAGCAGCCCTAGGACTAGCGGAGACACCGGGGAGCTGTTTTTT
CDR3 protein: CASSPRTSGDTGELFF

clone size: -
V gene: TRBV7-9
D gene: -
J gene: TRBJ1-5
CDR3 length: 12
CDR3 DNA: TGTGCCAGCAGCGCCGCGGGTCAGCCCCAGCATTTT
CDR3 protein: CASSAAGQPQHF

clone size: -
V gene: TRBV27
D gene: -
J gene: TRBJ2-1
CDR3 length: 15
CDR3 DNA: TGTGCCAGCATCCCCCAATTGGGGGGATACAATGAGCAGTTCTTC
CDR3 protein: CASIPQLGGYNEQFF

clone size: -
V gene: TRBV9
D gene: -
J gene: TRBJ2-1
CDR3 length: 15
CDR3 DNA: TGTGCCAGCAGCGTAGAAACTAGGGCTAGGGATGAGCAGTTCTTC
CDR3 protein: CASSVETRARDEQFF

clone size: -
V gene: TRBV27
D gene: -
J gene: TRBJ1-1
CDR3 length: 15
CDR3 DNA: TGTGCCAGCAGTCCCTTCCCCGGGTATGTGACTGAAGCTTTCTTT
CDR3 protein: CASSPFPGYVTEAFF

clone size: -
V gene: TRBV7-2
D gene: -
J gene: TRBJ2-4
CDR3 length: 14
CDR3 DNA: TGTGCCAGCAGCACGACTAGGGAGGGGGACATTCAGTACTTC
CDR3 protein: CASSTTREGDIQYF

clone size: -
V gene: TRBV21-1
D gene: -
J gene: TRBJ1-4
CDR3 length: 14
CDR3 DNA: TGTGCCAGCAGTGACAGGGGGCACAGTGAAAAACTGTTTTTT
CDR3 protein: CASSDRGHSEKLFF

clone size: -
V gene: TRBV7-2
D gene: -
J gene: TRBJ1-4
CDR3 length: 13
CDR3 DNA: TGTGCCAGCAGCTACCGGGGTAATGAAAAACTGTTTTTT
CDR3 protein: CASSYRGNEKLFF

clone size: -
V gene: TRBV23-1
D gene: TRBD2
J gene: TRBJ2-5
CDR3 length: 20
CDR3 DNA: TGCGCCAGCAGTCAATCTAACGGTAAGCTGCCCAGCGGGAGCCAAGAGACCCAGTACTTC
CDR3 protein: CASSQSNGKLPSGSQETQYF

clone size: -
V gene: TRBV2
D gene: -
J gene: TRBJ1-5
CDR3 length: 15
CDR3 DNA: TGTGCCAGCAGTGAAGCGGGCCGCATGTTTCAGCCCCAGCATTTT
CDR3 protein: CASSEAGRMFQPQHF

clone size: -
V gene: TRBV6-2/TRBV6-3
D gene: -
J gene: TRBJ1-2
CDR3 length: 15
CDR3 DNA: TGTGCCAGCAGTGCCCACCGACAGAATACGTATGGCTACACCTTC
CDR3 protein: CASSAHRQNTYGYTF

clone size: -
V gene: TRBV5-5
D gene: -
J gene: TRBJ1-2
CDR3 length: 17
CDR3 DNA: TGTGCCAGCAGCTTGGGGATTAAGACGGCAGGCGATCGTGGCTACACCTTC
CDR3 protein: CASSLGIKTAGDRGYTF

clone size: -
V gene: TRBV5-4
D gene: -
J gene: TRBJ2-3
CDR3 length: 14
CDR3 DNA: TGTGCCAGCAGCTTGGATGGGAAGAGGGTCGGCGCGTATTTT
CDR3 protein: CASSLDGKRVGAYF

clone size: -
V gene: TRBV7-3
D gene: TRBD1
J gene: TRBJ1-1
CDR3 length: 14
CDR3 DNA: TGTGCCAGCAGACAGAACAGGGGAGACACTGAAGCTTTCTTT
CDR3 protein: CASRQNRGDTEAFF

clone size: -
V gene: TRBV5-1
D gene: -
J gene: TRBJ1-3
CDR3 length: 15
CDR3 DNA: TGCGCCAGCAGCTTGGCTCAGGGGACTGGAAACACCATATATTTT
CDR3 protein: CASSLAQGTGNTIYF

clone size: -
V gene: TRBV7-8
D gene: TRBD1
J gene: TRBJ2-7
CDR3 length: 15
CDR3 DNA: TGTGCCAGCAGCGCCGGGACAGGGGGAACTTACGAGCAGTACTTC
CDR3 protein: CASSAGTGGTYEQYF